Sequencing of this T cell receptor beta chain was carried out in a study of OX40 agonist ivuxolimab in advanced cancers. Across the whole study: Three patients had partial responses: one hepatocellular carcinoma, two cutaneous melanoma.

Points from the study as a whole: Dose levels from 0.1 to 3.0 mg/kg saw CD4+ and CD8+ blood T cells expand clonally by week 6.

Remarks on this clone: Its cognate antigen is unknown.

Clones were sequenced by immunoSEQ multiplex PCR, and TCRdb holds only the in-frame ones, with some missing. Among 35,000 to 50,000 clones listed, more than 70% were seen once. Germline loops: CDR1 MRHNA, CDR2 SNTAGT. This CDR3 has 16 amino acids. Trimming cost V 3 bases and J 1 base; bases outside gene matches: 2. J is TRBJ2-2 and V is TRBV6-4, with TRBD1 matching over 10 bases. The clonotype was recovered from an adult with an advanced solid tumor such as melanoma, head and neck, liver or kidney cancer. The source material was CD4+ or CD8+ T cells sorted from blood, sampled in a trial of the OX40 agonist ivuxolimab. CDR3 nucleotide sequence: TGTGCCAGCAGTGAATGGGACAGGGGGAACACCGGGGAGCTGTTTTTT. As protein: CASSEWDRGNTGELFF.